The 27 T cell receptor beta chains reported below all come from one sample, sequenced in a study of immune heterogeneity within non-small cell lung tumors. Template input, which was bulk tumor genomic DNA, totaled 450 to 600 ng per sample. Far-apart biopsies, several per primary tumor, were taken during surgery. Patients had untreated, newly diagnosed non-small cell lung cancer and underwent curative surgery. Amplifying TCR beta CDR3 involved multiplex PCR carried out with 32 V and 13 J primers. TCRdb called the multiplex PCR reads again in MiXCR, with one record for every CDR3 protein. This sample has about 22,000 distinct CDR3 sequences, with 25% to 30% found just once. The sample was lung tumor tissue. Every receptor here comes from a man aged 40-49 years with non-small cell lung cancer.

Worth noting for this clonotype: A much larger clonotype is one base distant, so this may be a read error. The chain joins TRBV7-2 to TRBJ2-7; 9 bases line up with TRBD1. V lost 7 bases, J lost 9 bases, and 19 bases stayed unmatched. The CDR3 consists of 16 residues. Germline-derived CDR1 and CDR2 are SGHTA and FQGNSA. The CDR3: CASTQYGGTGFRGQYF. The CDR3 coding sequence is TGTGCCAGCACTCAATATGGTGGGACAGGGTTTCGCGGGCAGTACTTC. The full variable domain, its missing parts supplied by reference TRBV7-2 and TRBJ2-7, is GAGVSQSPSNKVTEKGKDVELRCDPISGHTALYWYRQSLGQGLEFLIYFQGNSAPDKSGLPSDRFSAERTGGSVSTLTIQRTQQEDSAVYLCASTQYGGTGFRGQYFGPGTRLTVT.

To note about this clonotype: Since a much larger clone is just one base distant, this may be a read error. The genes are TRBV30 and TRBJ1-1, with 9 nucleotides matching TRBD1. This CDR3 contains 16 residues. The germline V gene has CDR1 GTSNPN and CDR2 SVGIG (reference sequence). Trimming cost V 2 bases and J 5 bases; bases outside gene matches: 12. The CDR3 DNA follows: TGTGCCTGGAGTACCACAGGACAGGGGCTAGGGACTGAAGCTTTCTTT. Protein product: CAWSTTGQGLGTEAFF.

The gene calls are TRBV30 and TRBJ1-2; the D gene is possibly TRBD1 (6 bases). The CDR3 totals 15 residues. Between the trimmed V and J ends, which lost 4 bases and 4 bases, there was a span of 19 bases. Germline V gene lookup returns CDR1 GTSNPN and CDR2 SVGIG (reference sequence). CDR3 sequence (DNA): TGTGCCTGGACTATAGGGGGATATGGTGGCTATGGCTACACCTTC. As protein: CAWTIGGYGGYGYTF.

The rearrangement uses TRBV7-6 and TRBJ1-1; a possible D gene is TRBD1 (6 bases). The CDR3 extends over 15 amino acids. Germline values: CDR1 SGHVS, CDR2 FNYEAQ. V was pared by 5 bases and J by 4 bases, with 17 bases between. The chain's CDR3 is CASSRGGDVVTEAFF. For the CDR3, the DNA is TGTGCCAGCAGCCGAGGGGGGGATGTAGTCACTGAAGCTTTCTTT.

This clonotype is labeled as medium-sized. This chain joins TRBV10-1 and TRBJ2-3; D is ambiguous. The CDR3 is 14 residues long. Germline assignment: CDR1 WNHNN and CDR2 SYGVQD (reference sequence). V was pared by 5 bases and J by 0 bases, with 9 bases between. The DNA for the CDR3 is TGCGCCAGCAGTTCGGCAACTAGCACAGATACGCAGTATTTT. Its translation: CASSSATSTDTQYF.

This clonotype was seen repeatedly, ten times or more. CDR3 amino acids: CASSPGPSFPYEQYF. CDR3 coding DNA: TGTGCCAGCAGTCCAGGGCCTTCCTTTCCCTACGAGCAGTACTTC. The J gene is TRBJ2-7, the V gene TRBV6-1; a possible D gene is TRBD1 (5 bases). Trimming removed 5 bases from V and 2 bases from J, with 16 bases in between. The CDR3 length is 15 residues. Germline values: CDR1 MNHNS, CDR2 SASEGT.

V gene TRBV27 combines with J gene TRBJ2-7, with D possibly being TRBD1 or TRBD2 (5 bases each). V lost 5 bases to trimming and J lost 4 bases, with 18 bases between them. This CDR3 has 15 amino acids. The germline V gene encodes CDR1 MNHEY and CDR2 SMNVEV (reference sequence). The CDR3 region has the DNA TGTGCCAGCAGTAAAACGGGACGGAGCCCTTACGAGCAGTACTTC. Amino acids: CASSKTGRSPYEQYF.

This chain joins TRBV20-1 and TRBJ2-5; 7 bases map to TRBD1. Germline V gene sequence: CDR1 DFQATT, CDR2 SNEGSKA (reference sequence). The ends lost 3 bases at V and 5 bases at J; junction bases unmatched: 9. The CDR3 runs to 14 residues. CDR3 protein: CSASDRDSRETQYF. The DNA of the CDR3 is TGCAGTGCTAGCGACAGGGACAGTCGGGAGACCCAGTACTTC.

This clonotype rates as medium-sized (0.01 to 0.1%). The V and J genes are TRBV12-3 or TRBV12-4 and TRBJ1-2, with no clear D. There are 13 residues in the CDR3. V was pared by 2 bases and J by 2 bases, with 6 bases between. The CDR3 spells CASSLWKNYGYTF. CDR3 in DNA: TGTGCCAGCAGTTTATGGAAGAACTATGGCTACACCTTC.

This clonotype was counted ten times or more. V usage is TRBV7-3 and J usage is TRBJ2-1, with 10 nucleotides matching TRBD2. Germline V gene data show CDR1 as SGHTA and CDR2 as FQGTGA. With 0 bases clipped from V and 8 bases from J, the junction kept 7 bases outside the gene matches. CDR3 length equals 16 residues. Here the CDR3 reads CASSLTTSGRVDEQFF. CDR3 nucleotide sequence: TGTGCCAGCAGCTTAACGACTAGCGGGCGAGTCGATGAGCAGTTCTTC.

A single count supports this clonotype. Possible read error: a much larger clone is one base away. The chain joins TRBV2 to TRBJ2-1; D is tentatively TRBD1 or TRBD2 (6 bases each). Germline V gives CDR1 SNHLY, CDR2 FYNNEI. The ends were cut back, 10 bases at V and 6 bases at J, with 13 bases in the middle. This CDR3 contains 12 residues. The CDR3 DNA reads TGTGCCACCACTGGGGGGCCCAATGAGCAGTTCTTC. It yields the protein CATTGGPNEQFF.

V and J are TRBV24-1 and TRBJ2-5, with 7 bases that match TRBD1. CDR3 size: 16 residues. The V and J ends lost 4 bases and 3 bases, in that order; junction bases with no gene match: 10. The germline CDR1 and CDR2 sequences are KGHDR and SFDVKD. The CDR3 DNA reads TGTGCCACCAGTGACCAAGGGACAGAGAAAGAAGAGACCCAGTACTTC. This gives the protein CATSDQGTEKEETQYF.

Turning to this clonotype: This may stem from a read error, because a much larger clone lies one nucleotide away. CDR3 amino acids: CATGGGDQNYGYTF. The CDR3 DNA reads TGTGCCACGGGGGGAGGGGACCAGAACTATGGCTACACCTTC. The chain has TRBV28 and TRBJ1-2; tentatively, D is TRBD1 (5 bases). Looked up from germline, CDR1 is MDHEN and CDR2 is SYDVKM. V was shortened by 10 bases and J by 2 bases, with 17 bases between the two germline ends. The length of the CDR3 is 14 residues.

In its sample, this clonotype was seen many times. The chain uses TRBV7-3 and TRBJ2-7; 8 nucleotides align to TRBD1. The CDR3 has 14 amino acids. V was clipped by 2 bases and J by 9 bases; unmatched bases: 9. Germline values: CDR1 SGHTA, CDR2 FQGTGA. CDR3 nucleotides: TGTGCCAGCAGCTTAGACGGCGGAACAGGGGGGCAGTACTTC. It codes for CASSLDGGTGGQYF.

On this clonotype: This may be a read error: a much more frequent sequence differs by one nucleotide. This chain links TRBV19 with TRBJ1-4; TRBD1 matches 10 bases. This CDR3 is 15 amino acids long. Germline CDR1 LNHDA, CDR2 SQIVND (reference sequence). The CDR3 DNA reads as TGTGCCAATAGTATCGTGACAGGGGGCGCGGAAAAACTGTTTTTT. As protein: CANSIVTGGAEKLFF.

There are many counts of this clonotype. The V call is TRBV6-1, the J call TRBJ2-2; D may correspond to TRBD1 or TRBD2 (6 bases each). This CDR3 has 15 amino acids. From germline, CDR1 is MNHNS and CDR2 SASEGT. V was cut by 8 bases and J by 5 bases, with 18 bases left in between. The chain's CDR3 is CASPRGGPGTGELFF. In DNA form, the CDR3 reads TGTGCCAGCCCCCGAGGGGGGCCGGGTACCGGGGAGCTGTTTTTT.

This clonotype came up a few times. The chain couples TRBV6-1 to TRBJ1-6; D is unclear. The germline V gene encodes CDR1 MNHNS and CDR2 SASEGT. V gave up 6 bases and J gave up 1 base, with 13 bases separating them. There are 16 residues in the CDR3. The CDR3 protein is CASSPALGSYNSPLHF. For the CDR3, the DNA is TGTGCCAGCAGCCCCGCCCTAGGGTCCTATAATTCACCCCTCCACTTT.

About this clonotype: This may be a read error: a much more frequent sequence differs by one nucleotide. The chain carries TRBV10-3 and TRBJ2-7; 7 bases align to TRBD2. This CDR3 region has 17 residues. Germline CDR1 reads ENHRY; CDR2 reads SYGVKD. J was trimmed by 2 bases and V by 4 bases; bases with no gene match: 14. The CDR3 coding sequence is TGTGCCATCAGTGGAAGGACTAGAGGGAGTACCACCTACGAGCAGTACTTC. Protein product: CAISGRTRGSTTYEQYF.

By sample fraction, this clonotype is medium-sized. This chain connects TRBV12-3 or TRBV12-4 to TRBJ2-7; 13 bases agree with TRBD2. After removal of 3 bases from V and 6 bases from J, the junction contained 5 bases not matched to a gene. CDR3 length: 15 amino acids. CDR3 amino acids: CASSFRTSGSLEQYF. As DNA, the CDR3 is TGTGCCAGCAGTTTTAGGACTAGCGGGAGTCTCGAGCAGTACTTC.

By share, this clonotype ranks as medium-sized (0.01 to 0.1%). The chain joins TRBV2 to TRBJ2-1, with a tentative D call TRBD2 (6 bases). V was clipped by 8 bases and J by 8 bases, with 16 bases between them. CDR1 SNHLY and CDR2 FYNNEI come from the germline V gene. The CDR3 runs to 13 residues. The CDR3 loop is CASEGLGGDEQFF. The CDR3 DNA sequence: TGTGCCAGCGAGGGACTCGGAGGAGATGAGCAGTTCTTC. The full variable domain, with the rest looked up from reference TRBV2 and TRBJ2-1, is EPEVTQTPSHQVTQMGQEVILRCVPISNHLYFYWYRQILGQKVEFLVSFYNNEISEKSEIFDDQFSVERPDGSNFTLKIRSTKLEDSAMYFCASEGLGGDEQFFGPGTRLTVL.

V gene TRBV12-3 or TRBV12-4 combines with J gene TRBJ2-5; possibly TRBD1 or TRBD2 for D (5 bases each). Deletions cut 2 bases from V and 5 bases from J, with 15 bases between. CDR3 length equals 15 residues. CDR3 in amino acids: CASSLRWGSGETQYF. DNA of the CDR3: TGTGCCAGCAGTTTACGCTGGGGGAGTGGGGAGACCCAGTACTTC.

In this sample, this clonotype turned up many times. V usage is TRBV30 and J usage is TRBJ1-2; possible D gene TRBD1, 6 bases. CDR1 and CDR2 (germline): GTSNPN, SVGIG (reference sequence). This CDR3 region has 15 residues. Trimming took off 2 bases at V and 5 bases at J, with 18 bases between the two ends. In nucleotides, the CDR3 is TGTGCCTGGAGTCAGGTGCGGGGACACTTATATGGCTACACCTTC. Translated, it gives CAWSQVRGHLYGYTF. Using reference TRBV30 and TRBJ1-2 for the parts outside the CDR3, the full variable domain is SQTIHQWPATLVQPVGSPLSLECTVEGTSNPNLYWYRQAAGRGLQLLFYSVGIGQISSEVPQNLSASRPQDRQFILSSKKLLLSDSGFYLCAWSQVRGHLYGYTFGSGTRLTVV.

In its sample, this clonotype ranks as medium-sized. The rearrangement joins TRBV27 to TRBJ2-7, with D possibly called TRBD1 or TRBD2 (5 bases each). Per the germline V gene, CDR1 is MNHEY and CDR2 is SMNVEV (reference sequence). Trimming removed 0 bases at V and 0 bases at J, with 12 bases between. CDR3 length equals 16 residues. The CDR3 spells CASSLSSGTSSYEQYF. In DNA, the CDR3 is TGTGCCAGCAGTTTATCGTCCGGGACGAGCTCCTACGAGCAGTACTTC.

As for this clonotype: The junction does not match germline at one end; this may be a read error. The J gene is TRBJ2-7, the V gene TRBV5-1, with D perhaps matching TRBD2 (5 bases). The CDR3 totals 15 residues. The germline V gene has CDR1 SGHRS and CDR2 YFSETQ. The CDR3, as DNA: TGCGCCAGCAGCTTAACGGGTCCGGGGTCCTACGAGCAGCACTTC. It encodes CASSLTGPGSYEQHF.

This clonotype was observed at least ten times. The rearrangement links TRBV19 to TRBJ1-5; D unresolved. V was trimmed by 6 bases and J by 6 bases, leaving 12 bases between them. Germline V gives CDR1 LNHDA, CDR2 SQIVND (reference sequence). CDR3 length: 13 residues. CDR3 loop: CASRGNVFQPQHF. The DNA of the CDR3 is TGTGCCAGTAGGGGGAACGTTTTTCAGCCCCAGCATTTT.

To note about this clonotype: A much larger clonotype is one base distant, so this may be a read error. V and J are TRBV2 and TRBJ2-2; tentatively, D is TRBD1 or TRBD2 (5 bases each). Germline assignment: CDR1 SNHLY and CDR2 FYNNEI. The CDR3 loop spans 14 amino acids. The CDR3 region has the DNA TGTGCCAGCAAACGGGACGGGAACACCGGGAAGCTGTTTTTT. Amino acids: CASKRDGNTGKLFF. Combining the CDR3 with reference TRBV2 and TRBJ2-2 gives the whole variable domain EPEVTQTPSHQVTQMGQEVILRCVPISNHLYFYWYRQILGQKVEFLVSFYNNEISEKSEIFDDQFSVERPDGSNFTLKIRSTKLEDSAMYFCASKRDGNTGKLFFGEGSRLTVL.

Points on this clonotype: Germline is not matched at one junction end, which may reflect a read error. V usage is TRBV7-7 and J usage is TRBJ1-1; possible D gene TRBD1, 5 bases. Germline lookup yields CDR1 SSHAT and CDR2 FNYEAQ (reference sequence). This CDR3 contains 15 residues. The CDR3: CASSPHPSGLTEAFF. Here the CDR3 DNA reads TGTGCTAGCAGCCCCCACCCGTCGGGACTAACTGAAGCTTTCTTT.